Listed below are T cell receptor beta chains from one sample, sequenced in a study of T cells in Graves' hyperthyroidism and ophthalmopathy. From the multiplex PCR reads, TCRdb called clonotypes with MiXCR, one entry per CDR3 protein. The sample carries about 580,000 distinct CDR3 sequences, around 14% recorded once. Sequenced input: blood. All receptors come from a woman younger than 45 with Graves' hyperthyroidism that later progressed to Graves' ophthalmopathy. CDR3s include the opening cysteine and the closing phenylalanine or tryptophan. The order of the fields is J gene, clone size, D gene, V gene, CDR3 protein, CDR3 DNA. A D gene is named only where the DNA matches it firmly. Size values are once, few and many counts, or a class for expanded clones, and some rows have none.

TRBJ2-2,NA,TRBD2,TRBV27,CASKVSSGRHGELFF,TGTGCCAGCAAAGTGTCTAGCGGGAGGCACGGGGAGCTGTTTTTT
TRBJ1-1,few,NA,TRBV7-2,CASSLHPEGPEAFF,TGTGCCAGCAGCTTGCACCCCGAGGGCCCTGAAGCTTTCTTT
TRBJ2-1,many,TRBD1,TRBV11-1,CASSLMAGGFYNEQFF,TGTGCCAGCAGCTTAATGGCAGGGGGCTTCTACAATGAGCAGTTCTTC
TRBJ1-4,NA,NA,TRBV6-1,CASSSETAKINEKLFF,TGTGCCAGCAGTTCCGAGACGGCCAAGATTAATGAAAAACTGTTTTTT
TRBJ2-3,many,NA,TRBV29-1,CSVDKTGSTDTQYF,TGCAGCGTTGACAAAACAGGTAGCACAGATACGCAGTATTTT
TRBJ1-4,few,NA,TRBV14,CASSQDTNNEKLFF,TGTGCCAGCAGCCAAGATACCAATAATGAAAAACTGTTTTTT
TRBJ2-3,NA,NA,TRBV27,CASSLDMGLTLGTDTQYF,TGTGCCAGCAGCTTGGATATGGGGTTGACTCTCGGCACAGATACGCAGTATTTT
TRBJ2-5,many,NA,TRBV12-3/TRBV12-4,CASSLRAGGGETQYF,TGTGCCAGCAGTCTACGGGCAGGGGGAGGAGAGACCCAGTACTTC
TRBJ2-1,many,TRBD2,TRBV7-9,CASSAPGLAGNEQFF,TGTGCCAGCAGCGCACCGGGACTAGCGGGGAATGAGCAGTTCTTC
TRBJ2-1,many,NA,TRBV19,CASSNWHNEQFF,TGTGCCAGTAGTAACTGGCACAATGAGCAGTTCTTC
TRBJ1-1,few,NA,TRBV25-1,CASLTPAGAFF,TGTGCCAGCTTGACTCCGGCGGGAGCTTTCTTT
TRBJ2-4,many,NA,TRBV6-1,CASSEGSGLNIQYF,TGTGCCAGCAGTGAAGGCTCTGGGCTCAACATTCAGTACTTC
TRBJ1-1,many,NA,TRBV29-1,CSTGGPNTEAFF,TGCAGCACTGGGGGACCTAACACTGAAGCTTTCTTT
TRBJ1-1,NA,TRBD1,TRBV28,CASTPQGAYYTEAFF,TGTGCCAGCACGCCTCAGGGGGCTTATTACACTGAAGCTTTCTTT
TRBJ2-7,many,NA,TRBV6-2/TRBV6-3,CASSYSGSGYYEQYF,TGTGCCAGCAGTTACTCGGGTAGCGGATACTACGAGCAGTACTTC
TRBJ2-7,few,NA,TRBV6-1,CASRALGGENYEQYF,TGTGCCAGCAGGGCCTTAGGGGGGGAAAATTACGAGCAGTACTTC
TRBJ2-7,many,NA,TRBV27,CASSPIGGEAYEQYF,TGTGCCAGCAGCCCCATTGGAGGGGAGGCCTACGAGCAGTACTTC
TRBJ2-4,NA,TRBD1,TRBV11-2,CASSRIRQGTESKNIQYF,TGCGCCAGCAGCCGGATTCGACAGGGCACTGAATCCAAAAACATTCAGTACTTC
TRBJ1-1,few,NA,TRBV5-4,CASSFGAQNTEAFF,TGTGCCAGCAGCTTTGGAGCACAGAACACTGAAGCTTTCTTT
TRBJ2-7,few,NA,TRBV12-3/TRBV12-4,CASSSSDVPTEQYF,TGTGCCAGCAGTTCGTCCGACGTGCCGACTGAGCAGTACTTC
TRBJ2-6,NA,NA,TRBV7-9,CASSSTPLSGANVLTF,TGTGCCAGCAGCTCGACCCCCCTTTCAGGGGCCAACGTCCTGACTTTC
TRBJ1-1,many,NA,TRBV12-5,CASGFDGTEAFF,TGTGCTAGTGGTTTTGACGGCACTGAAGCTTTCTTT
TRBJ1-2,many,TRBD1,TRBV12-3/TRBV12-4,CASSLDRGTNYGYTF,TGTGCCAGCAGTTTGGACAGGGGGACTAACTATGGCTACACCTTC
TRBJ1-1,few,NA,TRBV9,CASSVGHLNTEAFF,TGTGCCAGCAGCGTAGGACACTTGAACACTGAAGCTTTCTTT
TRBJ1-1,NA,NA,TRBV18,CASSPGFRGSAEAFF,TGTGCCAGCTCACCGGGCTTCCGGGGGAGCGCTGAAGCTTTCTTT
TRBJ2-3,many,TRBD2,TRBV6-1,CASRASGSGADTQYF,TGTGCCAGCAGAGCAAGCGGGAGTGGAGCAGATACGCAGTATTTT
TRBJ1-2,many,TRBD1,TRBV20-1,CSARGTGESSSYGYTF,TGCAGTGCTAGAGGGACAGGGGAGAGTTCTTCCTATGGCTACACCTTC
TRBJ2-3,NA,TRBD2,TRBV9,CASSFSGITDTQYF,TGTGCCAGCAGCTTTAGCGGGATTACAGATACGCAGTATTTT
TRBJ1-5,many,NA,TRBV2,CASVRAGDQPQHF,TGTGCCAGCGTTAGGGCAGGTGATCAGCCCCAGCATTTT
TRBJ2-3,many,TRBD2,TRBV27,CASYGLAATDTQYF,TGTGCCAGCTACGGACTAGCGGCCACAGATACGCAGTATTTT